The 30 T cell receptor beta chains below all came from one sample that was sequenced in a study of early T cells in non-severe SARS-CoV-2 infection. TCRdb reprocessed the 5' RACE reads via MiXCR and lists one record per CDR3 protein. In the table there are some 57,000 distinct CDR3 sequences, roughly an eighth of which are singletons. The sequencing sample was made of whole blood. These receptors were collected from an adult who was a healthcare worker with PCR-confirmed SARS-CoV-2 infection or an uninfected control (not recorded which).

In its sample, this clonotype was seen many times. This chain uses TRBV27 with TRBJ2-7, with unresolved D. This CDR3 region has 14 residues. Germline V lookup: CDR1 MNHEY, CDR2 SMNVEV (reference sequence). Trimming cost V 0 bases and J 4 bases, with 10 bases left between them. The chain's CDR3 is CASSLSGNLYEQYF. In DNA form, the CDR3 reads TGTGCCAGCAGTTTATCAGGAAATCTGTACGAGCAGTACTTC.

This clonotype was picked up many times. The V call is TRBV5-4, the J call TRBJ2-7, with D possibly TRBD1 on 6 matching bases. V shed 3 bases and J shed 2 bases, with 18 bases lying between them. Germline CDR1 is SGHNT and CDR2 is YYREEE (reference sequence). The CDR3 contains 16 residues. Here the CDR3 DNA reads TGTGCCAGCAGCTCGACCGGGACACCTTCTACCTACGAGCAGTACTTC. Translation: CASSSTGTPSTYEQYF.

This clonotype showed up just a few times. V is TRBV12-3 or TRBV12-4 and J is TRBJ1-5; 9 nucleotides align to TRBD1. Trimming took 2 bases from V and 2 from J; bases not matched to a gene: 1. The CDR3 sequence is 15 residues long. DNA for the CDR3: TGTGCCAGCAGTTTAAGGGACAGGGGCAATCAGCCCCAGCATTTT. It yields the protein CASSLRDRGNQPQHF.

The J gene is TRBJ2-7, the V gene TRBV28; the match to TRBD2 covers 8 bases. The CDR3 totals 15 residues. Germline-derived CDR1 and CDR2 are MDHEN and SYDVKM. V trimming: 6 bases; J trimming: 2 bases; junction bases outside the gene matches: 9. CDR3 in amino acids: CASREAGANTYEQYF. DNA for the CDR3: TGTGCCAGCAGGGAAGCGGGAGCCAATACCTACGAGCAGTACTTC.

Points on this clonotype: Being one base from a much bigger clone, this may be a read error. The chain couples TRBV29-1 to TRBJ2-1, with D possibly matching TRBD1 (5 bases). Germline V gives CDR1 SQVTM, CDR2 ANQGSEA. CDR3 length equals 13 residues. CDR3 nucleotide sequence: TGCGGCGTCCCGTCGGACACGAACAATGAGCAGTTCTTC. Encoded protein: CGVPSDTNNEQFF.

In the case of this clonotype: A much larger clone lies a single base off, so this may be a read error. The J gene is TRBJ1-4, the V gene TRBV7-2, with D uncertain. Germline CDR1 SGHTA, CDR2 FQGNSA. CDR3 length equals 15 residues. The CDR3 region has the DNA TGTGCCAGCAGCCGAGGCGGGCGGGCTAATGAAGAACTGTTTTTT. This gives the protein CASSRGGRANEELFF.

The chain combines TRBV11-2 with TRBJ2-2; D call uncertain. Deletions cut 2 bases from V and 0 bases from J, with 7 bases between. CDR3 length: 15 residues. The germline V gene has CDR1 SGHAT and CDR2 FQNNGV. The CDR3: CASSLYGTNTGELFF. DNA of the CDR3: TGTGCCAGCAGCTTATACGGTACGAACACCGGGGAGCTGTTTTTT.

This clonotype was found once. With a much larger clone just one base away, this may be a read error. The rearrangement uses TRBV20-1 and TRBJ2-1; D is tentatively TRBD1 or TRBD2 (5 bases each). The germline V gene encodes CDR1 DFQATT and CDR2 SNEGSKA (reference sequence). Trimming removed 4 bases at V and 9 bases at J, with 13 bases between. This CDR3 has 12 residues. This CDR3 reads CSAITEGIEQFF. The CDR3 nucleotides read TGCAGTGCTATTACCGAGGGGATTGAGCAGTTCTTC.

This clonotype was recorded many times. The chain couples TRBV9 to TRBJ2-5; TRBD2 aligns across 7 bases. The germline V gene encodes CDR1 SGDLS and CDR2 YYNGEE. Trimming removed 4 bases from V and 5 bases from J; junction bases left unmatched: 5. The CDR3 loop spans 13 amino acids. The DNA for the CDR3 is TGTGCCAGCAGCCCTACTAGCGTGGAGACCCAGTACTTC. It is translated as CASSPTSVETQYF.

This clonotype was seen a handful of times. DNA of the CDR3: TGTGCCATCAGTGAGGGGACAGGGTTAAACTATGGCTACACCTTC. Protein: CAISEGTGLNYGYTF. The genes are TRBV10-3 and TRBJ1-2; 9 nucleotides agree with TRBD1. Trimming removed 2 bases from V and 2 bases from J; junction bases left unmatched: 3. This CDR3 region has 15 residues. Germline V gene lookup returns CDR1 ENHRY and CDR2 SYGVKD.

This chain links TRBV3-1 with TRBJ1-2; D remains ambiguous. V lost 1 base and J 8 bases, leaving 11 bases between the germline ends. Germline V lookup: CDR1 LGHDT, CDR2 YNNKEL (reference sequence). CDR3 length: 13 residues. CDR3 coding DNA: TGTGCCAGCAGCCAAGCCTTCGATGGGGGCTACACCTTC. This codes for CASSQAFDGGYTF.

In this sample, this clonotype turned up many times. The J gene is TRBJ2-3, the V gene TRBV3-1; D possibly corresponds to TRBD2 (5 bases). V lost 0 bases and J lost 0, with 10 bases in between. This CDR3 contains 16 residues. Germline V gene data show CDR1 as LGHDT and CDR2 as YNNKEL (reference sequence). This CDR3 reads CASSQDPGTSTDTQYF. The CDR3 nucleotides read TGTGCCAGCAGCCAAGACCCGGGAACCAGCACAGATACGCAGTATTTT.

This clonotype appeared once. CDR3 region: CASTRGGDSGGANEQFF. CDR3 nucleotides: TGCGCCAGCACCCGAGGAGGGGATAGCGGGGGGGCGAATGAGCAGTTCTTC. V is TRBV4-1 and J is TRBJ2-1; 11 bases are shared with TRBD2. The V and J ends lost 7 bases and 7 bases, in that order; junction bases with no gene match: 15. The CDR3 has 17 amino acids. Germline V gene data show CDR1 as MGHRA and CDR2 as YSYEKL.

This clonotype was counted at least ten times. The chain recombines TRBV12-3 or TRBV12-4 with TRBJ1-1; D is perhaps TRBD1 (6 bases). The CDR3 is 13 residues long. V shed 2 bases and J shed 3 bases, with 7 bases lying between them. In DNA, the CDR3 is TGTGCCAGCAGTTTAAGGGGGGACACTGAAGCTTTCTTT. Residues: CASSLRGDTEAFF.

About this clonotype itself: One end of the junction fails to match germline, which may point to a read error. The chain is built from TRBV7-7 and TRBJ2-6; D unclear. The CDR3 loop spans 16 amino acids. Germline V gene data show CDR1 as SSHAT and CDR2 as FNYEAQ (reference sequence). CDR3 DNA sequence: TGTGCTAGCAGCTTAGATCCAACAAGTGGGGCCAACGTCCTGACTTTC. Translating gives CASSLDPTSGANVLTF.

In this sample, this clonotype turned up many times. This chain joins TRBV2 and TRBJ1-5, with D tentatively TRBD1 (6 bases). CDR1 SNHLY and CDR2 FYNNEI come from the germline V gene. V was cut by 9 bases and J by 1 base, with 13 bases left in between. The CDR3 sequence is 14 residues long. The CDR3 nucleotides are TGTGCCAGTAAAAACAGGGAGAGCAATCAGCCCCAGCATTTT. Translating gives CASKNRESNQPQHF.

This clonotype was observed a single time. This chain links TRBV20-1 with TRBJ2-3; D not certain. Trimming left V 8 bases short and J 0 bases short, with 15 bases between. From germline, CDR1 is DFQATT and CDR2 SNEGSKA (reference sequence). The CDR3 consists of 14 residues. DNA for the CDR3: TGCAGTCCACCAATGGGCGGTAGCACAGATACGCAGTATTTT. It codes for CSPPMGGSTDTQYF.

At least ten counts were recorded for this clonotype. The rearrangement links TRBV5-4 to TRBJ1-1; possibly TRBD1 for D (6 bases). The CDR3 totals 13 residues. The germline V gene has CDR1 SGHNT and CDR2 YYREEE (reference sequence). V lost 6 bases and J lost 8, with 17 bases in between. The CDR3 protein is CASTQPPGTEAFF. The CDR3 DNA follows: TGTGCCAGCACCCAACCCCCCGGGACAGAAGCTTTCTTT.

This clonotype qualifies as medium-sized. J is TRBJ2-5 and V is TRBV7-2, with TRBD2 identical over 7 bases. Germline V CDR1 and CDR2: SGHTA, FQGNSA. The CDR3 runs to 16 residues. V trimming: 1 base; J trimming: 2 bases; junction bases outside the gene matches: 7. In DNA, the CDR3 is TGTGCCAGCAGCTTAGGGCCGCCTAGCGGACAAGAGACCCAGTACTTC. Its translation: CASSLGPPSGQETQYF.

This clonotype was found many times. This rearrangement joins TRBV3-1 to TRBJ2-2, with TRBD2 identical over 9 bases. V shed 3 bases, J shed 4 bases, and the junction held 6 bases outside the gene matches. CDR3 length equals 16 residues. Germline-derived CDR1 and CDR2 are LGHDT and YNNKEL (reference sequence). CDR3 loop: CASSHYSGGGTGELFF. CDR3 coding DNA: TGTGCCAGCAGCCACTATAGCGGGGGCGGCACCGGGGAGCTGTTTTTT.

This clonotype was counted only a few times. This rearrangement joins TRBV29-1 to TRBJ2-2; D may be TRBD1 or TRBD2 (6 bases each). In germline, CDR1 is SQVTM, CDR2 ANQGSEA. V was pared by 5 bases and J by 1 base, with 11 bases between. CDR3 size: 14 residues. CDR3 residues: CSVLRGLNTGELFF. The CDR3 DNA is TGCAGCGTTCTCCGGGGGCTGAACACCGGGGAGCTGTTTTTT.

This chain connects TRBV7-3 to TRBJ2-7; perhaps D is TRBD1 or TRBD2 (5 bases each). The V gene's germline CDR1 is SGHTA and CDR2 FQGTGA. V lost 4 bases and J 8 bases, leaving 15 bases between the germline ends. The CDR3 totals 13 residues. CDR3 in DNA: TGTGCCAGCAGCTCTCAGGGACGAGAGCAGCAGTACTTC. Amino acids: CASSSQGREQQYF.

This clonotype came up a few times. The V and J genes are TRBV9 and TRBJ1-2, with D perhaps matching TRBD1 (5 bases). The CDR3 length is 14 residues. Germline CDR1 reads SGDLS; CDR2 reads YYNGEE. Between the trimmed V and J ends, which lost 4 bases and 4 bases, there was a span of 14 bases. Written as DNA, the CDR3 is TGTGCCAGCAGCCCGGACGGGGCCCCCTATGGCTACACCTTC. Translated: CASSPDGAPYGYTF.

The table lists this clonotype with a few counts. CDR3 DNA: TGCGCCAGCAGCCCCCTTCCCGGTGATTCCTACGAGCAGTACTTC. Translating it yields CASSPLPGDSYEQYF. The chain uses TRBV4-1 and TRBJ2-7; the D is unclear. The germline V and J ends were trimmed by 4 bases and 1 base, with 14 bases remaining between them. The germline V gene has CDR1 MGHRA and CDR2 YSYEKL. The CDR3 runs to 15 residues.

This clonotype has a count of ten or more. The junction does not match germline at one end; this may be a read error. This chain joins TRBV27 and TRBJ2-6; TRBD2 aligns across 9 bases. This CDR3 spans 11 amino acids. Germline CDR1 MNHEY, CDR2 SMNVEV (reference sequence). This chain's CDR3 is CASSSGLALAF. DNA for the CDR3: TGTGCCAGCAGTTCGGGACTAGCCCTGGCTTTC.

This chain connects TRBV12-3 or TRBV12-4 to TRBJ1-5; a possible D gene is TRBD1 (5 bases). The CDR3 contains 15 residues. Between the trimmed V and J ends, which lost 2 bases and 1 base, there was a span of 9 bases. Here the CDR3 reads CASSLPGTSNQPQHF. CDR3 sequence (DNA): TGTGCCAGCAGTTTACCCGGGACCAGCAATCAGCCCCAGCATTTT.

J is TRBJ2-5 and V is TRBV9, with D possibly matching TRBD1 (5 bases). The CDR3 totals 14 residues. Germline V gene data show CDR1 as SGDLS and CDR2 as YYNGEE. The germline V and J ends were trimmed by 1 base and 4 bases, with 11 bases remaining between them. The CDR3: CASSVRGARETQYF. The CDR3 coding sequence is TGTGCCAGCAGCGTAAGGGGTGCGCGAGAGACCCAGTACTTC.

The chain uses TRBV2 and TRBJ1-5; 9 bases map to TRBD1. V was pared by 6 bases and J by 6 bases, with 6 bases of the junction left unmatched. Germline V lookup: CDR1 SNHLY, CDR2 FYNNEI. The CDR3 has 14 residues. In nucleotides, the CDR3 is TGTGCCAGCAGACAGGGGGCCAGGAGTCAGCCCCAGCATTTT. It is translated as CASRQGARSQPQHF.

This clonotype was counted ten times or more. The gene calls are TRBV3-1 and TRBJ1-6; no definite D call. V was clipped by 5 bases and J by 7 bases, with 12 bases between them. Germline CDR1 reads LGHDT; CDR2 reads YNNKEL (reference sequence). This CDR3 contains 14 residues. CDR3 loop: CASSSSLRNSPLHF. Here the CDR3 DNA reads TGTGCCAGCAGCTCCTCCTTGCGGAATTCACCCCTCCACTTT.

The genes are TRBV20-1 and TRBJ2-7; possible D gene TRBD1, 5 bases. Trimming shortened V by 4 bases and J by 2 bases, and 24 bases separated the two germline ends. Germline V lookup: CDR1 DFQATT, CDR2 SNEGSKA (reference sequence). The CDR3 spans 17 residues. The DNA for the CDR3 is TGCAGTGCTATAACTTTTGACAGAGGACGAACCCCCTACGAGCAGTACTTC. As protein: CSAITFDRGRTPYEQYF.